This T cell receptor beta chain was recovered during a study of T cells in Graves' hyperthyroidism and ophthalmopathy. Study-wide background: Upon initial diagnosis and before any treatment, peripheral blood was collected. General study findings and limits: From stable hyperthyroidism, ophthalmopathy was separated by a 13 V-J model.

Germline CDR1 is DFQATT and CDR2 is SNEGSKA (reference sequence). With 3 bases clipped from V and 3 bases from J, the junction kept 12 bases outside the gene matches. There are 19 residues in the CDR3. The CDR3 regions of TCR beta were amplified from RNA transcripts. Primed by the HTBI set, a first-round RT-PCR was run on the TCR CDR3. TCRdb re-derived calls from the multiplex PCR reads in MiXCR, one entry per CDR3 protein. The data contain about 350,000 distinct CDR3 sequences, 18% of them singletons. This clonotype was seen many times. Its target is unknown. The TCR originated in a woman aged 35 to 49 with Graves' ophthalmopathy. This chain links TRBV20-1 with TRBJ2-2; 14 nucleotides line up with TRBD2. Sequenced material: blood. The CDR3 region has the DNA TGCAGTGCTAGGGCGGGATCCGGGACTAGCGGGAGTTACACCGGGGAGCTGTTTTTT. It translates to CSARAGSGTSGSYTGELFF.